These 28 T cell receptor beta chains share one sample of origin, sequenced in a study of T-cell memory formation after mild COVID-19. TCRdb independently ran MiXCR on the 5' RACE reads; one entry per CDR3 protein. The sample includes roughly 600,000 distinct CDR3 sequences, roughly 17% of them seen just once. The sequencing sample was made of PBMCs or a T cell subset sorted from them (not recorded which). The receptors originated from an adult woman who had mild COVID-19 (a few samples of this study predate the infection). Cell type and time point are not known.

This clonotype showed up many times. The chain uses TRBV10-3 and TRBJ1-5, with a tentative D call TRBD1 (5 bases). The V end was cut by 2 bases, the J end by 9 bases, with 11 bases between. The CDR3 spans 13 residues. CDR1 is ENHRY, CDR2 SYGVKD, per germline. In DNA, the CDR3 is TGTGCCATCAGTGAGGGGACGCTCCGGCCCCAGCATTTT. Amino acid sequence: CAISEGTLRPQHF.

In its sample, this clonotype was seen a few times. The gene calls are TRBV7-2 and TRBJ2-2; D is unresolved. CDR1 and CDR2 from the germline V gene are SGHTA and FQGNSA. The CDR3 sequence is 14 residues long. Between the trimmed V and J ends, which lost 6 bases and 6 bases, there was a span of 14 bases. This CDR3 is CASRRNLGSGELFF. The CDR3 DNA is TGTGCCAGCAGACGAAACCTCGGGTCCGGGGAGCTGTTTTTT.

This clonotype was counted a few times. The V and J genes are TRBV7-3 and TRBJ2-2; perhaps TRBD1 as D (6 bases). V dropped 1 base and J dropped 1 base, with 13 bases sitting between them. Germline-derived CDR1 and CDR2 are SGHTA and FQGTGA. The CDR3 consists of 17 residues. CDR3 loop: CASSLSGRGRNTGELFF. The CDR3 coding sequence is TGTGCCAGCAGCTTAAGCGGCAGGGGACGGAACACCGGGGAGCTGTTTTTT.

This clonotype appeared a few times. The J gene is TRBJ2-7, the V gene TRBV6-5; D not certain. The CDR3 has 13 amino acids. Germline loops: CDR1 MNHEY, CDR2 SVGAGI. Between the trimmed V and J ends, which lost 6 bases and 2 bases, there was a span of 11 bases. CDR3 bases: TGTGCCAGCAGACTGAGCGTGGCCTACGAGCAGTACTTC. Protein sequence: CASRLSVAYEQYF.

This clonotype was found a few times. The chain uses TRBV2 and TRBJ2-6; D unclear. Germline values: CDR1 SNHLY, CDR2 FYNNEI. Trimming stripped 2 bases from V and 0 bases from J, with 8 bases between. The CDR3 loop spans 16 amino acids. Here the CDR3 reads CASSERGSSGANVLTF. CDR3 nucleotides: TGTGCCAGCAGTGAAAGAGGCAGCTCTGGGGCCAACGTCCTGACTTTC.

This clonotype was found a few times. The rearrangement links TRBV20-1 to TRBJ2-3; no clear D gene. This CDR3 contains 14 residues. Germline CDR1 and CDR2: DFQATT and SNEGSKA (reference sequence). V was cut by 7 bases and J by 2 bases, with 16 bases left in between. Here the CDR3 DNA reads TGCAGTGTTCACACCTTGATGCACACAGATACGCAGTATTTT. It codes for CSVHTLMHTDTQYF.

The gene calls are TRBV10-3 and TRBJ2-3, with D tentatively TRBD2 (5 bases). Per germline, CDR1 ENHRY and CDR2 SYGVKD. V gave up 8 bases and J gave up 2 bases, with 8 bases separating them. CDR3 length equals 12 residues. CDR3 nucleotide sequence: TGTGCCATCCGGGATTCCACAGATACGCAGTATTTT. This encodes CAIRDSTDTQYF.

The V call is TRBV7-6, the J call TRBJ1-3; 7 bases line up with TRBD1. Germline V gene data show CDR1 as SGHVS and CDR2 as FNYEAQ. The ends lost 5 bases at V and 6 bases at J; junction bases unmatched: 10. CDR3 length: 15 residues. CDR3 nucleotides: TGTGCCAGCAGCCAGGGGGGTGGGGACGAAAACACCATATATTTT. Its protein product is CASSQGGGDENTIYF.

This clonotype was detected a few times. The CDR3, as DNA: TGTGCCAGCACCACCACAGACTACCAAGAGACCCAGTACTTC. Protein sequence: CASTTTDYQETQYF. The chain combines TRBV5-6 with TRBJ2-5; D gene ambiguous. V was clipped by 6 bases and J by 0 bases, with 12 bases between them. Germline V lookup: CDR1 SGHDT, CDR2 YYEEEE. CDR3 length equals 14 residues. Full variable domain (outside the CDR3, taken from reference TRBV5-6 and TRBJ2-5): DAGVTQSPTHLIKTRGQQVTLRCSPKSGHDTVSWYQQALGQGPQFIFQYYEEEERQRGNFPDRFSGHQFPNYSSELNVNALLLGDSALYLCASTTTDYQETQYFGPGTRLLVL.

This clonotype appeared a few times. The chain recombines TRBV12-3 or TRBV12-4 with TRBJ1-6; 10 bases match TRBD1. Trimming took 7 bases from V and 8 from J; bases not matched to a gene: 8. The CDR3 is 15 amino acids. The CDR3 loop reads CASISGQGGDSPLHF. The CDR3 coding sequence is TGTGCCAGCATCTCTGGACAGGGGGGCGATTCACCCCTCCACTTT.

This CDR3 reads CASSLSREETQYF. In DNA, the CDR3 is TGTGCCAGCAGTTTGAGCAGGGAAGAGACCCAGTACTTC. This chain uses TRBV12-3 or TRBV12-4 with TRBJ2-5; a weak D match, TRBD1 (5 bases). The V gene lost 3 bases and the J gene lost 3 bases, with 8 bases spanning the gap. CDR3 length: 13 amino acids.

The chain carries TRBV6-6 and TRBJ2-5, with D perhaps matching TRBD1 or TRBD2 (5 bases each). Germline values: CDR1 MNHNY, CDR2 SVGAGI (reference sequence). The CDR3 is 14 residues long. V was pared by 6 bases and J by 7 bases, with 18 bases between. For the CDR3, the DNA is TGTGCCAGCAGAACAACTAGTTTCACAGGGACCCAGTACTTC. Protein: CASRTTSFTGTQYF.

This clonotype was seen more than once but under ten times. The chain employs TRBV27 and TRBJ2-7, with a tentative D call TRBD2 (5 bases). The CDR3 is 14 amino acids. The germline CDR1 and CDR2 sequences are MNHEY and SMNVEV (reference sequence). Deletions cut 5 bases from V and 5 bases from J, with 16 bases between. Here the CDR3 DNA reads TGTGCCAGCAGTACGGACTTTCTACTCAACGAGCAGTACTTC. Amino acid sequence: CASSTDFLLNEQYF.

The chain combines TRBV20-1 with TRBJ1-5, with a weak D call TRBD1 (5 bases). Germline CDR1 DFQATT, CDR2 SNEGSKA (reference sequence). V was trimmed by 6 bases and J by 1 base, leaving 10 bases between them. The CDR3 has 13 residues. CDR3 in DNA: TGCAGTGCCGCACAGGAGAGCAATCAGCCCCAGCATTTT. It translates to CSAAQESNQPQHF.

This sequence joins TRBV5-1 and TRBJ2-7; D is unresolved. Germline values: CDR1 SGHRS, CDR2 YFSETQ. The CDR3 runs to 14 residues. The germline V and J ends were trimmed by 3 bases and 3 bases, with 13 bases remaining between them. The DNA for the CDR3 is TGCGCCAGCAGCTACGCGAGTATCCGCTACGAGCAGTACTTC. Translation: CASSYASIRYEQYF.

A few counts support this clonotype. The rearrangement links TRBV5-1 to TRBJ2-2; 15 nucleotides match TRBD2. After removal of 2 bases from V and 1 base from J, the junction contained 6 bases not matched to a gene. Looked up from germline, CDR1 is SGHRS and CDR2 is YFSETQ. This CDR3 has 19 amino acids. The CDR3, as DNA: TGCGCCAGCAGCTTCGGACTAGCGGGAGGGCCGGGGAACACCGGGGAGCTGTTTTTT. Translated, it gives CASSFGLAGGPGNTGELFF.

The rearrangement joins TRBV29-1 to TRBJ2-3, with D unresolved. The V gene lost 4 bases and the J gene lost 1 base, with 15 bases spanning the gap. Germline values: CDR1 SQVTM, CDR2 ANQGSEA. This CDR3 has 15 residues. The CDR3: CSVGLGPSGTDTQYF. The CDR3 coding sequence is TGCAGCGTTGGATTAGGCCCCTCGGGCACAGATACGCAGTATTTT.

This chain joins TRBV9 and TRBJ2-3; D perhaps matches TRBD2 (6 bases). Germline V gene data show CDR1 as SGDLS and CDR2 as YYNGEE. The CDR3 contains 15 residues. The V end was cut by 0 bases, the J end by 3 bases, with 11 bases between. CDR3 nucleotides: TGTGCCAGCAGCGTAGGGAGGGCCTTGACAGATACGCAGTATTTT. This codes for CASSVGRALTDTQYF.

This chain links TRBV14 with TRBJ1-2; D not certain. Germline V lookup: CDR1 SGHDN, CDR2 FVKESK. Trimming removed 1 base from V and 1 base from J, with 7 bases in between. The CDR3 is 14 residues long. This CDR3 reads CASSQVSFNYGYTF. Here the CDR3 DNA reads TGTGCCAGCAGCCAAGTCAGCTTTAACTATGGCTACACCTTC.

The V gene is TRBV12-3 or TRBV12-4, the J gene TRBJ2-7, with unresolved D. CDR3 length equals 13 residues. Trimming shortened V by 8 bases and J by 7 bases, and 18 bases separated the two germline ends. CDR3 nucleotide sequence: TGTGCCAGCTCCTCCGTGGGCTTACGGGAGCAGTACTTC. Its translation is CASSSVGLREQYF.

J is TRBJ2-1 and V is TRBV5-1; 9 nucleotides line up with TRBD2. CDR3 size: 13 residues. V lost 2 bases, J lost 9 bases, and 3 bases stayed unmatched. Germline loops: CDR1 SGHRS, CDR2 YFSETQ. The CDR3 loop is CASSFLSGGEQFF. The DNA for the CDR3 is TGCGCCAGCAGCTTCCTTAGCGGGGGTGAGCAGTTCTTC.

V and J are TRBV6-6 and TRBJ1-2, with 7 bases lining up with TRBD1. CDR1 is MNHNY and CDR2 is SVGAGI in the germline V gene (reference sequence). CDR3 size: 14 residues. V shed 5 bases and J 6 bases; nucleotides not matched to a gene: 9. The CDR3: CASSMTGTADGYTF. CDR3 in DNA: TGTGCCAGCAGTATGACCGGGACAGCCGATGGCTACACCTTC.

There are a few counts of this clonotype. CDR3 residues: CASSPSTSGYQETQYF. The CDR3 DNA sequence: TGTGCCAGCAGTCCCTCCACTAGCGGATACCAAGAGACCCAGTACTTC. J is TRBJ2-5 and V is TRBV12-3 or TRBV12-4, with 8 bases fitting TRBD2. With 5 bases clipped from V and 0 bases from J, the junction kept 8 bases outside the gene matches. CDR3 length: 16 amino acids.

This clonotype appeared a few times. This rearrangement joins TRBV7-9 to TRBJ2-3; a possible D gene is TRBD1 (6 bases). Between the trimmed V and J ends, which lost 4 bases and 0 bases, there was a span of 14 bases. This CDR3 spans 16 amino acids. Per the germline V gene, CDR1 is SEHNR and CDR2 is FQNEAQ (reference sequence). The CDR3 is CASSSYRVTSTDTQYF. The CDR3 region has the DNA TGTGCCAGCAGCTCTTACAGGGTGACGAGCACAGATACGCAGTATTTT.

The chain is built from TRBV28 and TRBJ1-2; 10 bases are shared with TRBD1. Germline V gene lookup returns CDR1 MDHEN and CDR2 SYDVKM. This CDR3 comprises 14 residues. J lost 7 bases, V lost 4 bases, and 6 bases had no gene match. CDR3 amino acids: CASSWGQGLSGYTF. CDR3 nucleotides: TGTGCCAGCAGTTGGGGACAGGGGTTGTCTGGCTACACCTTC.

This clonotype was observed a few times. The V and J genes are TRBV29-1 and TRBJ1-1, with TRBD1 matching over 7 bases. The CDR3 runs 12 residues. V lost 6 bases to trimming and J lost 3 bases; unmatched junction nucleotides: 4. Germline V gene lookup returns CDR1 SQVTM and CDR2 ANQGSEA. As DNA, the CDR3 is TGCAGCGTGACAGGGTTCGACACTGAAGCTTTCTTT. Its translation is CSVTGFDTEAFF.

This clonotype was seen a few times. V and J are TRBV12-3 or TRBV12-4 and TRBJ2-1, with 10 bases lining up with TRBD1. The CDR3 is 15 residues long. V was clipped by 5 bases and J by 8 bases; unmatched bases: 9. The CDR3 loop is CASSRRDRGRDEQFF. Written as DNA, the CDR3 is TGTGCCAGCAGTCGCCGGGACAGGGGACGGGATGAGCAGTTCTTC.

This clonotype was counted between two and nine times. In DNA form, the CDR3 reads TGCAGCGTTGATAGAAGGAGGGATGAGCAGTTCTTC. Its translation is CSVDRRRDEQFF. The chain is built from TRBV29-1 and TRBJ2-1, with D perhaps TRBD2 (6 bases). Germline-derived CDR1 and CDR2 are SQVTM and ANQGSEA. This CDR3 comprises 12 residues. Trimming took off 3 bases at V and 8 bases at J, with 11 bases between the two ends.